These 7 T cell receptor beta chains came from one sample sequenced in a study of human T cells and chemical hapten exposure. Time point: healthy volunteer bleed at 2 weeks. Total RNA came from unfractionated whole blood. One entry per CDR3 protein, called by TCRdb with MiXCR from the RACE reads. The profile shows 50,000 or so distinct CDR3 sequences, roughly 4.1% of them singletons. The sample consisted of whole blood. The receptors here all came from a human donor in good health. Some clones in this sample may be carry-over from other donors' samples.

There are a few counts of this clonotype. The chain combines TRBV20-1 with TRBJ2-1; 9 nucleotides align to TRBD2. Trimming cost V 6 bases and J 5 bases; bases outside gene matches: 5. Germline V gives CDR1 DFQATT, CDR2 SNEGSKA (reference sequence). This CDR3 is built from 13 residues. The CDR3 protein is CSAYSSGDNEQFF. The CDR3 DNA reads TGCAGTGCGTACTCTAGCGGGGACAATGAGCAGTTCTTC.

This clonotype has at least ten counts. The J gene is TRBJ1-5, the V gene TRBV6-1, with no clear D. The CDR3 is made up of 15 amino acids. Germline-derived CDR1 and CDR2 are MNHNS and SASEGT. Trimming stripped 3 bases from V and 3 bases from J, with 12 bases between. DNA of the CDR3: TGTGCCAGCAGTGAGGTGTTGGGTTCCAATCAGCCCCAGCATTTT. It yields the protein CASSEVLGSNQPQHF.

This clonotype was observed many times. V is TRBV6-5 and J is TRBJ2-3; D might be TRBD2 (5 bases). Germline loops: CDR1 MNHEY, CDR2 SVGAGI. The CDR3 runs 13 residues. CDR3 bases: TGTGCTATAGGACTCGCTAGCACAGATACGCAGTATTTT. Translation gives CAIGLASTDTQYF.

This clonotype has a count of ten or more. This chain links TRBV12-5 with TRBJ2-5, with D possibly matching TRBD2 (7 bases). The CDR3 loop spans 19 amino acids. Trimming pared 7 bases from V and 0 bases from J, leaving 27 bases between. CDR1 is LGHNT and CDR2 is FRNRAP in the germline V gene. In DNA form, the CDR3 reads TGTGCTAGTGCTAAGGCGGGGGCAGCTATTCCCCTGTACCAAGAGACCCAGTACTTC. This codes for CASAKAGAAIPLYQETQYF.

This clonotype occurred many times. The chain joins TRBV5-8 to TRBJ2-1; no reliable D call. Germline CDR1 reads SGHTS; CDR2 reads YDEGEE. The V end was cut by 3 bases, the J end by 11 bases, with 15 bases between. The CDR3 totals 13 residues. Written as DNA, the CDR3 is TGTGCCAGCAGCTCTCGCACCTTTTCCCAGCAGTTCTTC. Translated, it gives CASSSRTFSQQFF.

The rearrangement uses TRBV19 and TRBJ2-1; 8 bases map to TRBD1. CDR1 is LNHDA, CDR2 SQIVND, per germline (reference sequence). V gave up 9 bases and J gave up 5 bases; unmatched junction bases: 9. The CDR3 length is 14 residues. The CDR3 coding sequence is TGTGCCAGCCAAGGACAGGGTCGACACAATGAGCAGTTCTTC. It specifies CASQGQGRHNEQFF.

This clonotype was detected many times. This rearrangement joins TRBV27 to TRBJ1-6; TRBD1 aligns across 10 bases. The CDR3 has 19 residues. Germline V gene lookup returns CDR1 MNHEY and CDR2 SMNVEV (reference sequence). Trimming at V came to 6 bases and at J to 8 bases, leaving 19 bases not matched to a gene. CDR3 loop: CASSSVIPRQGAGDSPLHF. The DNA for the CDR3 is TGTGCCAGCAGCTCTGTTATTCCTCGACAGGGGGCAGGGGATTCACCCCTCCACTTT.